The 5 T cell receptor beta chains given below trace back to one sample, sequenced in a study of blood T cell repertoires in COVID-19. Produced via immunoSEQ multiplex PCR; TCRdb's table is partial and in-frame only. The top ten hold about 9.6% of the sample, which has tens of thousands of clones, over 75% seen once. The sequencing sample was made of peripheral blood. These receptors came from a man at least 80 years old with active COVID-19.

The chain uses TRBV20-1 and TRBJ1-2; tentatively, D is TRBD1 (6 bases). V dropped 7 bases and J dropped 6 bases, with 12 bases sitting between them. The CDR3 runs 11 residues. From germline, CDR1 is DFQATT and CDR2 SNEGSKA (reference sequence). The CDR3: CSDKQGHGYTF. For the CDR3, the DNA is TGCAGTGACAAACAGGGTCATGGCTACACCTTC.

The chain recombines TRBV2 with TRBJ2-7; TRBD2 matches at 12 bases. The germline V gene has CDR1 SNHLY and CDR2 FYNNEI. The CDR3 has 15 amino acids. The trim removed 2 bases at V and 3 bases at J, leaving 2 bases unmatched. The CDR3 is CASSELAGGYYEQYF. The CDR3 DNA follows: TGTGCCAGCAGTGAACTAGCGGGGGGGTACTACGAGCAGTACTTC.

This clone was detected a few times. This chain links TRBV5-1 with TRBJ2-1; 8 positions match TRBD2. Unmatched junction bases numbered 6, after V lost 4 bases and J lost 6 bases. Germline CDR1 is SGHRS and CDR2 is YFSETQ. The CDR3 length is 14 residues. This CDR3 is CASSVGGAVNEQFF. The DNA for the CDR3 is TGCGCCAGCAGCGTCGGGGGGGCGGTCAATGAGCAGTTCTTC.

This clone was seen once. The gene calls are TRBV7-9 and TRBJ2-2, with a tentative D call TRBD2 (5 bases). Germline V CDR1 and CDR2: SEHNR, FQNEAQ (reference sequence). This CDR3 region has 14 residues. V was pared by 4 bases and J by 1 base, with 7 bases between. In DNA, the CDR3 is TGTGCCAGCAGCTCGGACTGGAACACCGGGGAGCTGTTTTTT. Amino acid sequence: CASSSDWNTGELFF.

The chain recombines TRBV2 with TRBJ2-6, with 10 bases matching TRBD2. CDR1 is SNHLY, CDR2 FYNNEI, per germline. The trim removed 5 bases at V and 0 bases at J, leaving 4 bases unmatched. CDR3 length: 17 residues. The DNA for the CDR3 is TGTGCCAGCAGTATCACTAGCGGGGTCTCTGGGGCCAACGTCCTGACTTTC. It encodes CASSITSGVSGANVLTF.